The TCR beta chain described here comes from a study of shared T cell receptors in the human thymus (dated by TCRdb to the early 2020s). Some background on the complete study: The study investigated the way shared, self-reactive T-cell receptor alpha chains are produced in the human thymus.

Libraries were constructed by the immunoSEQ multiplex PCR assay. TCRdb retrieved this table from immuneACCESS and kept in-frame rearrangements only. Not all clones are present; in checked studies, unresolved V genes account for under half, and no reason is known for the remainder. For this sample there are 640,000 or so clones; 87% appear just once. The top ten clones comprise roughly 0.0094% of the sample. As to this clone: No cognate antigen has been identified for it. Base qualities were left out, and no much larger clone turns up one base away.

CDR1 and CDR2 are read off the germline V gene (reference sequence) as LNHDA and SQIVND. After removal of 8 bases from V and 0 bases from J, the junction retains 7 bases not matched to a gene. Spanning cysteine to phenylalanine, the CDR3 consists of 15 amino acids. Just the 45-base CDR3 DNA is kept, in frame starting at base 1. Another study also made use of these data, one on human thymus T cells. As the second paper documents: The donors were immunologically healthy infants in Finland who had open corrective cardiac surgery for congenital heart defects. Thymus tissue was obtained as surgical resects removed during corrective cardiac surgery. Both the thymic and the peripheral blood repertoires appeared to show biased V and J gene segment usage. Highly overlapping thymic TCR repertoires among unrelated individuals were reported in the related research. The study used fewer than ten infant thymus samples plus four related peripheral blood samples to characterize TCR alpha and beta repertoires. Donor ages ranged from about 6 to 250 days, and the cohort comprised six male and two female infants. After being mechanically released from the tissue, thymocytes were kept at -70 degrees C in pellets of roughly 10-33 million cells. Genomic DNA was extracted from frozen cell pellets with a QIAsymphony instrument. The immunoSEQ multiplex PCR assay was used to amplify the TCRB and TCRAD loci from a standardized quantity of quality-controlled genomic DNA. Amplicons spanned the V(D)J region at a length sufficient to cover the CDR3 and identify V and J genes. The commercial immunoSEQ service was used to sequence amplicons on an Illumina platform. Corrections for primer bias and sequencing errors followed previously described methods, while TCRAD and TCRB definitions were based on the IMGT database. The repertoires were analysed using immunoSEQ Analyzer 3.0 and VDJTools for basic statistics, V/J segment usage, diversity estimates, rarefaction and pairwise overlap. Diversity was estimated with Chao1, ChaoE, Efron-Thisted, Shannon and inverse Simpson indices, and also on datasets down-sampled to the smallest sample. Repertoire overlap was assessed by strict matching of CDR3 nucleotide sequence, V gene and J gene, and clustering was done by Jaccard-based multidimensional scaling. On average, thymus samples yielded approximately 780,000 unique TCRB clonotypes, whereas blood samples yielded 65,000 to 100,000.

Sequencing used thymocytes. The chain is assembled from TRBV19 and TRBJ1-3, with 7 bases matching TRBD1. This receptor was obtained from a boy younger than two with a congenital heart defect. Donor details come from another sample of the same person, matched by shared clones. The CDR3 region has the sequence CASATGYSSGNTIYF. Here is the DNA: TGTGCCAGTGCGACAGGGTACTCCTCTGGAAACACCATATATTTT.